This T cell receptor (beta chain) stems from a study of cytomegalovirus exposure and HLA in healthy donors. Donors likely had unrecorded immune exposures despite being nominally healthy when sampled. CDR3 length: 13 residues. Germline V gene lookup returns CDR1 MDHEN and CDR2 SYDVKM. The V and J ends lost 6 bases and 4 bases respectively, with 7 bases between them. Vbeta (60) and Jbeta (13) primers were used in the PCR. Libraries were prepared by immunoSEQ multiplex PCR; TCRdb keeps only in-frame clonotypes and omits some of them. The repertoire holds more than 130,000 clones, with 80% as singletons. The sequencing input was PBMCs. The chain combines TRBV28 with TRBJ1-6; D uncertain. This TCR was recovered from a male donor in good health and CMV-seronegative. The DNA for the CDR3 is TGTGCCAGCAGGCGGAGATATAATTCACCCCTCCACTTT. Translated: CASRRRYNSPLHF.